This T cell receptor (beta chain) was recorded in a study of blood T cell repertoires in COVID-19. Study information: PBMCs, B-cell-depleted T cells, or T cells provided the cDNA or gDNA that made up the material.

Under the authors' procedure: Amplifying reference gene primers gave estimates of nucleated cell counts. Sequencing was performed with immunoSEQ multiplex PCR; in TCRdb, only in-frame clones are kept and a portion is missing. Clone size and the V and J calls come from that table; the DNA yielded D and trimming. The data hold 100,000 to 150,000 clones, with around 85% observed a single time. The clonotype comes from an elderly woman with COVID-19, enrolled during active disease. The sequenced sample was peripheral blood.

This chain's CDR3 is CASSPLGLAGGYEQFF. In DNA form, the CDR3 reads TGTGCCAGCTCACCGCTAGGACTAGCGGGAGGTTATGAGCAGTTCTTC. The rearrangement joins TRBV18 to TRBJ2-1; 14 nucleotides match TRBD2. The CDR3 covers 16 residues. CDR1 KGHSH and CDR2 LQKENI come from the germline V gene. J lost 8 bases, V lost 3 bases, and 6 bases had no gene match.